This TCR beta chain was profiled in a study of T cells after posttransplantation cyclophosphamide. Controls had myeloablative marrow grafts with methotrexate and calcineurin inhibitor, sampled at 1 year. Study results and limitations: Recipient CMV seropositivity and CMV reactivation strongly tracked TRB clonality. Donor CD8+ memory clones often dominated recipient blood repertoires at later times. TRB overlap between skin or GI tissue T cells and blood was limited.

The CDR3 length is 14 residues. V shed 0 bases and J shed 4 bases, with 10 bases lying between them. Germline V lookup: CDR1 GTSNPN, CDR2 SVGIG (reference sequence). In regard to this clone: Its specificity is not known.

The assay was immunoSEQ multiplex PCR, and TCRdb's table has in-frame clones only and misses some. Found here are tens of thousands of clones, approximately 92% of them singletons; the top ten hold around 2%. The receptor's source is a female patient between 30 and 39 years old who received an allogeneic stem cell transplant from an unrelated donor, was CMV-positive, and had acute and chronic GVHD. A share of the T cells may be of graft donor origin. Here the sequenced sample was PBMCs, taken 359 days after allogeneic stem cell transplant with calcineurin inhibitor and methotrexate. This chain connects TRBV30 to TRBJ1-5; D is unresolved. This chain's CDR3 is CAWSVTGVNQPQHF. In DNA form, the CDR3 reads TGTGCCTGGAGTGTAACGGGAGTGAATCAGCCCCAGCATTTT.